This T cell receptor beta chain emerged from a study of CD8+CD57+ T cells in acquired aplastic anemia. Genomic DNA constituted the template upon which TCR beta VDJ and CDR3 profiling was performed. TCRdb re-derived calls from the reads in MiXCR, one entry per CDR3 protein. The repertoire includes around 200,000 distinct CDR3 sequences, around 50% of them detected once, and roughly 13% sits in the top ten. V lost 2 bases and J lost 3, with 8 bases in between. The CDR3 has 14 amino acids. The germline gives CDR1 MNHEY, CDR2 SVGAGI. The authors sequenced patients whose flow cytometry had shown CD8+CD57+ cell expansion.

V and J are TRBV6-5 and TRBJ2-1; D gene uncertain. Sequenced: sorted CD4+, CD8+, or CD8+CD57+ T cells (not recorded which) from PBMCs. This receptor was taken from a human donor with aplastic anemia. The CDR3 here is CASSYRLNYNEQFF. In DNA, the CDR3 is TGTGCCAGCAGTTACAGGTTGAACTACAATGAGCAGTTCTTC.